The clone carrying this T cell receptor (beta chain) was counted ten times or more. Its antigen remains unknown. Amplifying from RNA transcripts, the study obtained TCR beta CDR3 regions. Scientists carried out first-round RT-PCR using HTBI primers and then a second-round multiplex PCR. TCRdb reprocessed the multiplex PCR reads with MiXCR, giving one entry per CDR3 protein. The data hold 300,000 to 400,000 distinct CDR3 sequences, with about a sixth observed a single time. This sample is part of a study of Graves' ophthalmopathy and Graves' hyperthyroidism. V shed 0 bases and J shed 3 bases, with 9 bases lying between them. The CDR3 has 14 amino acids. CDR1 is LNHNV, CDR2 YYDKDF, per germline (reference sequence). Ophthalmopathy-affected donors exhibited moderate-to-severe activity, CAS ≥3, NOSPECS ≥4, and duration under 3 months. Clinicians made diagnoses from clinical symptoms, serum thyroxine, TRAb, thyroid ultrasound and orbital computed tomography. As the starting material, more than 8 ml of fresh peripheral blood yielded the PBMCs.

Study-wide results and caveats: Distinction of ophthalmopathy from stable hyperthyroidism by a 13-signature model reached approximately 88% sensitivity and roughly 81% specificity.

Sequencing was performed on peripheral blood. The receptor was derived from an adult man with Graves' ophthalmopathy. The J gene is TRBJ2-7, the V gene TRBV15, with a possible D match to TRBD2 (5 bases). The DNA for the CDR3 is TGTGCCACCAGCAGAGATGTTGGGAGCTACGAGCAGTACTTC. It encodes CATSRDVGSYEQYF. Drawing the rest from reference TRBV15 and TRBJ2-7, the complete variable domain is DAMVIQNPRYQVTQFGKPVTLSCSQTLNHNVMYWYQQKSSQAPKLLFHYYDKDFNNEADTPDNFQSRRPNTSFCFLDIRSPGLGDTAMYLCATSRDVGSYEQYFGPGTRLTVT.